This TCR beta chain was identified during a study of OX40 agonist ivuxolimab in advanced cancers. Study information: Head and neck, renal cell, melanoma or hepatocellular carcinoma were the cancers that dose-escalation patients had. Three patients got partial responses; one had hepatocellular carcinoma and two had cutaneous melanoma. Study-wide findings and caveats: CD4+ and CD8+ T cells in blood underwent clonal expansion by week 6 at 0.1 to 3.0 mg/kg.

Measured with immunoSEQ multiplex PCR; TCRdb has only the in-frame clones, and not every one. This table has 50,000 to 65,000 clones, approximately 83% appearing once. Concerning this clone: Its antigen remains unknown.

Peripheral blood came from all dose cohorts at three timepoints. This sequence was found in an adult with an advanced solid tumor such as melanoma, head and neck, liver or kidney cancer. The source material was CD4+ or CD8+ T cells sorted from blood, sampled in a trial of the OX40 agonist ivuxolimab.

The CDR3 DNA follows: TGTGCCTGGAGTGTACCTGGCGGGAGTGTTGAGACCCAGTACTTC. Translating it yields CAWSVPGGSVETQYF. This chain connects TRBV30 to TRBJ2-5, with 7 bases that match TRBD2. J lost 5 bases, V lost 0 bases, and 9 bases had no gene match. CDR1 and CDR2 (germline): GTSNPN, SVGIG (reference sequence). The CDR3 is 15 amino acids. Drawing the rest from reference TRBV30 and TRBJ2-5, the complete variable domain is SQTIHQWPATLVQPVGSPLSLECTVEGTSNPNLYWYRQAAGRGLQLLFYSVGIGQISSEVPQNLSASRPQDRQFILSSKKLLLSDSGFYLCAWSVPGGSVETQYFGPGTRLLVL.